Shown below are 13 T cell receptor beta chains from a single sample sequenced in a study of tumor-infiltrating lymphocytes in primary liver carcinoma. RNA isolated from unsorted whole blood supplied the blood RNA, with germline DNA also extracted. The researchers produced TCR beta cDNA from 400 to 650 ng total RNA with a constant-region primer. Nested multiplex PCR, run for three rounds with slightly modified ARM-PCR, yielded TCR beta libraries. The study ran its first two PCR rounds for roughly 10 cycles each, using TRBV1-TRBV30 forward primers and a C-beta reverse primer. One entry per CDR3 protein, called by TCRdb with MiXCR from the multiplex PCR reads. The sample records approximately 330,000 distinct CDR3 sequences, almost 65% being singletons. The source material was peripheral blood. These receptors were taken from a man aged 40-50 years with primary liver carcinoma and hepatitis B virus infection.

The chain recombines TRBV5-1 with TRBJ2-1; D remains unclear. V was pared by 3 bases and J by 8 bases, with 21 bases between. Germline V gene data show CDR1 as SGHRS and CDR2 as YFSETQ. This CDR3 region has 16 residues. CDR3 residues: CASSSPVGACVDEQFF. DNA of the CDR3: TGCGCCAGCAGCTCTCCCGTTGGTGCTTGTGTCGATGAGCAGTTCTTC.

This clonotype was found once. The germline gene is not matched at one end of the junction; a read error may be the cause. The chain has TRBV5-6 and TRBJ2-7, with 7 bases matching TRBD1. Germline V lookup: CDR1 SGHDT, CDR2 YYEEEE. This CDR3 has 14 amino acids. For the CDR3, the DNA is TGTGCCAACAGCAAGCAGGGGGAGTCCTACGAGCAGTACTTC. It translates to CANSKQGESYEQYF.

On this clonotype itself: Germline and junction disagree at one end, which may indicate a read error. This chain connects TRBV5-5 to TRBJ1-1; D uncertain. Germline V gene data show CDR1 as SGHKS and CDR2 as YYEKEE (reference sequence). The CDR3 loop spans 13 amino acids. As DNA, the CDR3 is TGTGTCAGCAGCTTGTCCGGGAACACTAAAGCTTTCTTT. Protein product: CVSSLSGNTKAFF.

This clonotype has ten or more counts. The chain couples TRBV4-1 to TRBJ2-3; no firm D call. The CDR3 runs to 14 residues. Looked up from germline, CDR1 is MGHRA and CDR2 is YSYEKL. V was trimmed by 1 base and J by 4 bases, leaving 9 bases between them. This CDR3 reads CASSQVPLADTQYF. CDR3 in DNA: TGCGCCAGCAGCCAAGTTCCTCTCGCAGATACGCAGTATTTT.

The sample holds many counts of this clonotype. The chain is built from TRBV11-2 and TRBJ2-7; weak D call: TRBD1 (6 bases). The CDR3 loop spans 14 amino acids. Trimming took 2 bases from V and 5 from J, leaving 13 bases between them. CDR1 is SGHAT and CDR2 is FQNNGV in the germline V gene. The CDR3 region is CASSLLTGIDEQYF. The CDR3 DNA follows: TGTGCCAGCAGCTTATTAACAGGGATCGACGAGCAGTACTTC.

The chain combines TRBV5-8 with TRBJ2-2; weak D call: TRBD2 (6 bases). The CDR3 totals 16 residues. Trimming pared 4 bases from V and 4 bases from J, leaving 17 bases between. Germline V gene data show CDR1 as SGHTS and CDR2 as YDEGEE. CDR3 DNA sequence: TGTGCCAGCAGCCCGGGGACTTGCGAGGTCACCGGGGAGCTGTTTTTT. Translation gives CASSPGTCEVTGELFF.

About this clonotype itself: This clone may be a read error of a much larger clone one base away. The genes are TRBV10-2 and TRBJ2-7; D is undetermined. Trimming shortened V by 2 bases and J by 6 bases, and 11 bases separated the two germline ends. The germline gives CDR1 WSHSY, CDR2 SAAADI. The CDR3 has 13 residues. CDR3: CASSENTQCEQYF. The CDR3 nucleotides read TGCGCCAGCAGTGAGAATACACAATGCGAGCAGTACTTC.

On this clonotype: It is likely a read error, because the conserved phenylalanine at the end of the CDR3 is missing. V gene TRBV11-2 combines with J gene TRBJ2-1, with D perhaps TRBD2 (5 bases). With 6 bases removed from V and 9 bases from J, the gap between germline ends came to 18 bases. Germline values: CDR1 SGHAT, CDR2 FQNNGV. This CDR3 is built from 14 residues. DNA of the CDR3: TGTGCCAGCAGTATACACCCACTAGTTCTTGAGCAGTTCCTC. Protein: CASSIHPLVLEQFL.

J is TRBJ2-7 and V is TRBV11-2; D may be TRBD2 (5 bases). CDR1 and CDR2 (germline): SGHAT, FQNNGV. The CDR3 has 14 residues. CDR3 amino acids: CTGSLEGGAYEQYF. Written as DNA, the CDR3 is TGTACGGGCAGCTTAGAGGGCGGCGCCTACGAGCAGTACTTC.

The chain carries TRBV14 and TRBJ2-3, with a possible D match to TRBD2 (6 bases). The V gene lost 4 bases and the J gene lost 3 bases, with 17 bases spanning the gap. The germline gives CDR1 SGHDN, CDR2 FVKESK. CDR3 length: 16 amino acids. The CDR3 DNA reads as TGTGCCAGCAGCCGACAAGCGGAGGGAGTGACAGATACGCAGTATTTT. It encodes CASSRQAEGVTDTQYF.

In regard to this clonotype: The junction departs from the called germline gene at one end, perhaps through a read error. The J gene is TRBJ2-1, the V gene TRBV6-1, with D maybe TRBD1 (6 bases). Germline-derived CDR1 and CDR2 are MNHNS and SASEGT. This CDR3 is 11 amino acids long. The CDR3 DNA sequence: TGTACCAGCAGTGAAGGGGGTGAGCGGTTCTTC. Its protein is CTSSEGGERFF.

A word on this clonotype: One junction end does not reproduce the germline sequence, and a read error may be involved. This chain links TRBV6-6 with TRBJ2-2; D is unresolved. The CDR3 contains 13 residues. The germline CDR1 and CDR2 sequences are MNHNY and SVGAGI (reference sequence). The CDR3 region is CTSSYSNAGELFF. Written as DNA, the CDR3 is TGTACCAGCAGTTACTCGAACGCAGGGGAGCTGTTTTTT.

A word on this clonotype: A much larger clone differs from this one at a single base, so this may be a read error. V and J are TRBV6-6 and TRBJ2-5; D remains ambiguous. The ends were cut back, 0 bases at V and 2 bases at J, with 10 bases in the middle. In germline, CDR1 is MNHNY, CDR2 SVGAGI (reference sequence). CDR3 length equals 15 residues. The CDR3 DNA follows: TGTGCCAGCAGTTACTCGCCCCGAACACAAGAGACCCAGTACTTC. Translating gives CASSYSPRTQETQYF.